The rows below give T cell receptor beta chains drawn from one sample of a study of blood T cells in healthy people across ages. TCRdb recomputed calls from the 5' RACE reads with MiXCR, one row per CDR3 protein. In the table there are 650,000 to 800,000 distinct CDR3 sequences, roughly half of which are singletons. What was sequenced was blood. The receptor source for this set is a woman older than 75 in good health. Each CDR3 is given with its conserved first and last residue. The D gene is left open where the match is weak. The size of a clone is reported for some rows only, either as once, few or many, or as a class for expanded clones.

TRBJ2-6 NA TRBV9 NA CASEGQGWANVLTF TGTGCCAGCGAGGGCCAGGGTTGGGCCAACGTCCTGACTTTC
TRBJ2-1 NA TRBV29-1 NA CSVGRNDGEQFF TGCAGCGTTGGACGGAACGACGGAGAGCAGTTCTTC
TRBJ2-5 NA TRBV6-6 NA CASSQAAGALETQYF TGTGCCAGCAGTCAGGCGGCAGGGGCGTTAGAGACCCAGTACTTC
TRBJ2-1 TRBD2 TRBV6-2/TRBV6-3 few CASSSPGLAGGDNEQFF TGTGCCAGCAGTTCCCCTGGACTAGCGGGGGGCGACAATGAGCAGTTCTTC
TRBJ1-5 NA TRBV6-2/TRBV6-3 NA CASSYWGPQHF TGTGCCAGCAGTTACTGGGGGCCCCAGCATTTT
TRBJ2-1 NA TRBV7-2 NA CASSHSPSSEQFF TGTGCCAGCAGCCATAGCCCGAGCAGTGAGCAGTTCTTC
TRBJ2-1 TRBD1 TRBV6-6 NA CASSKPGQWGNEQFF TGTGCCAGCAGCAAGCCGGGACAGTGGGGGAATGAGCAGTTCTTC
TRBJ1-5 NA TRBV24-1 few CATSGRSNQPQHF TGTGCCACCAGTGGGAGAAGCAATCAGCCCCAGCATTTT
TRBJ2-3 TRBD2 TRBV20-1 many CSARAIAGGTTDTQYF TGCAGTGCTAGGGCTATAGCGGGGGGTACCACAGATACGCAGTATTTT
TRBJ2-3 NA TRBV21-1 NA CASSLPGQGFSDTQYF TGTGCCAGCAGCTTACCGGGACAGGGGTTTTCAGATACGCAGTATTTT
TRBJ1-1 NA TRBV5-1 NA CASSSSGSNTEAFF TGCGCCAGCAGTTCGTCTGGGAGCAACACTGAAGCTTTCTTT
TRBJ1-5 NA TRBV20-1 few CSARLSSPNSNQPQHF TGCAGTGCTAGGTTATCGAGCCCGAATAGCAATCAGCCCCAGCATTTT
TRBJ1-4 NA TRBV3-1 NA CASSKGHGREKLFF TGTGCCAGCAGCAAGGGGCACGGGAGGGAAAAACTGTTTTTT
TRBJ2-3 NA TRBV10-3 NA CAISESIFPPGTDTQYF TGTGCCATCAGTGAGTCGATTTTCCCCCCGGGCACAGATACGCAGTATTTT
TRBJ2-5 NA TRBV20-1 NA CSARWAETQYF TGCAGTGCTAGATGGGCAGAGACCCAGTACTTC
TRBJ1-2 NA TRBV15 many CATSRAQQGDGYTF TGTGCCACCAGCAGAGCCCAACAGGGAGATGGCTACACCTTC
TRBJ2-7 NA TRBV27 NA CASSTQGGFNEQYF TGTGCCAGCAGTACTCAGGGGGGGTTCAATGAGCAGTACTTC
TRBJ2-1 NA TRBV3-1 many CASSQGQPGEQFF TGTGCCAGCAGCCAAGGTCAGCCGGGTGAGCAGTTCTTC
TRBJ2-3 TRBD2 TRBV27 NA CASGTSGTDTQYF TGTGCCAGCGGGACTAGCGGAACAGATACGCAGTATTTT
TRBJ1-5 NA TRBV9 NA CASSVGPAGLKHF TGTGCCAGCAGCGTAGGTCCCGCAGGCTTGAAGCATTTT
TRBJ2-3 NA TRBV5-1 NA CARSLLAGQGDTQYF TGCGCCCGCAGCCTGTTGGCAGGGCAGGGAGATACGCAGTATTTT
TRBJ2-7 TRBD2 TRBV2 many CASTIGLAAIYEQYF TGTGCCAGCACCATAGGACTAGCGGCGATTTACGAGCAGTACTTC
TRBJ2-2 NA TRBV5-1 once CASSSGTRGGGDLIF TGCGCCAGCAGCTCCGGGACACGGGGCGGCGGGGACCTGATTTTT
TRBJ2-5 TRBD2 TRBV6-2/TRBV6-3 NA CASSYSGLRETQYF TGTGCCAGCAGTTACTCGGGACTAAGAGAGACCCAGTACTTC
TRBJ2-3 TRBD1 TRBV29-1 many CSVETGQGKDTQYF TGCAGCGTTGAGACGGGACAGGGGAAAGATACGCAGTATTTT
TRBJ1-4 NA TRBV5-1 few CASSFATGGEKLFF TGCGCCAGCAGCTTTGCCACAGGTGGTGAAAAACTGTTTTTT
TRBJ2-1 NA TRBV13 NA CASSVTEINEQFF TGTGCCAGCAGCGTCACTGAGATCAATGAGCAGTTCTTC
TRBJ2-7 TRBD1 TRBV28 NA CASSVNRGLGSYNEQYF TGTGCCAGCAGTGTAAACAGGGGATTGGGCTCCTACAATGAGCAGTACTTC
TRBJ2-7 TRBD1 TRBV20-1 NA CSARGVGQGYEQYF TGCAGTGCTAGAGGAGTGGGACAGGGCTACGAGCAGTACTTC
TRBJ1-4 TRBD1 TRBV20-1 NA CSVGGRGHEKLFF TGCAGTGTGGGGGGCAGGGGGCATGAAAAACTGTTTTTT
TRBJ2-5 TRBD2 TRBV3-1 NA CASSLGLAGGFQETQYF TGTGCCAGCAGCTTAGGACTAGCGGGGGGATTCCAAGAGACCCAGTACTTC
TRBJ2-5 NA TRBV12-3/TRBV12-4 NA CASSLGYGQETQYF TGTGCCAGCAGTTTAGGTTACGGGCAAGAGACCCAGTACTTC
TRBJ2-3 NA TRBV2 NA CASTRRQQTDTQYF TGTGCCAGCACTCGACGACAACAGACAGATACGCAGTATTTT
TRBJ2-7 NA TRBV5-1 NA CASSSGPQNYEQYF TGCGCCAGCAGCTCTGGCCCGCAGAATTACGAGCAGTACTTC
TRBJ2-1 NA TRBV7-9 few CASSSKGNNEQFF TGTGCCAGCAGCTCTAAGGGGAACAATGAGCAGTTCTTC
TRBJ2-3 NA TRBV6-6 NA CASFGGPDTQYF TGTGCCAGCTTCGGGGGGCCAGATACGCAGTATTTT